The rows below give T cell receptor beta chains drawn from one sample of a study of CD8+ T cells in alopecia areata. TCRdb's copy holds only in-frame clones and misses some; the assay was immunoSEQ multiplex PCR. The table has about 76,000 clones, approximately 66% seen once. The sequences come from CD8+ T cells sorted from blood, collected at week 24, from a patient treated with tofacitinib. Source of these receptors: a human donor with alopecia areata. CDR3s include the opening cysteine and the closing phenylalanine or tryptophan. The order of the fields is CDR3 DNA, CDR3 protein, J gene, clone size, V gene, D gene. The D gene is left open where the match is weak. Clone size is shown for a subset of rows, as once, few, many or a class of expanded clone.

CDR3 DNA: TGCGCCAGCAGCCCCATCACCAGGACAGGGACGAAAGGCCAGCCCCAGCATTTT; CDR3 protein: CASSPITRTGTKGQPQHF; J gene: TRBJ1-5; clone size: NA; V gene: TRBV23-1; D gene: TRBD1
CDR3 DNA: TGTGCCAGCAGCTTATCCGGGAACACCGGGGAGCTGTTTTTT; CDR3 protein: CASSLSGNTGELFF; J gene: TRBJ2-2; clone size: NA; V gene: TRBV7-6; D gene: NA
CDR3 DNA: TGTGCCAGCAGTGACTCTCCGGGGGGCAATGAGCAGTTCTTC; CDR3 protein: CASSDSPGGNEQFF; J gene: TRBJ2-1; clone size: once; V gene: TRBV6-5; D gene: TRBD2
CDR3 DNA: TGCGCCAGCAGCATCGGGGACAGAGAGGATTCAAACACTGAAGCTTTCTTT; CDR3 protein: CASSIGDREDSNTEAFF; J gene: TRBJ1-1; clone size: NA; V gene: TRBV5-1; D gene: TRBD1
CDR3 DNA: TGCGCCAGCAGCTTGGCCTGGCTACCGAACACAGATACGCAGTATTTT; CDR3 protein: CASSLAWLPNTDTQYF; J gene: TRBJ2-3; clone size: NA; V gene: TRBV5-1; D gene: NA
CDR3 DNA: TGTGCCAGCGCAACAGGGGGCCTCAGCAATCAGCCCCAGCATTTT; CDR3 protein: CASATGGLSNQPQHF; J gene: TRBJ1-5; clone size: NA; V gene: TRBV27; D gene: TRBD1
CDR3 DNA: TGTGCCAGCAGACAAGGAACAGGGGCAGCTGAAGCTTTCTTT; CDR3 protein: CASRQGTGAAEAFF; J gene: TRBJ1-1; clone size: NA; V gene: TRBV2; D gene: TRBD1
CDR3 DNA: TGTGCCAGCAGCTTAGTCTCTCACAACACCGGGGAGCTGTTTTTT; CDR3 protein: CASSLVSHNTGELFF; J gene: TRBJ2-2; clone size: few; V gene: TRBV7-9; D gene: NA
CDR3 DNA: TGCGCCAGCAGCCCCTCCGCGGGAGAGGGCAATGAGCAGTTCTTC; CDR3 protein: CASSPSAGEGNEQFF; J gene: TRBJ2-1; clone size: NA; V gene: TRBV4-1; D gene: TRBD2
CDR3 DNA: TGTGCCAGCAGTGAAGCGCGGACAGATACGCAGTATTTT; CDR3 protein: CASSEARTDTQYF; J gene: TRBJ2-3; clone size: NA; V gene: TRBV2; D gene: NA
CDR3 DNA: TGCGCCAGCAGCCAAGATTCCGGGGGGCAGACCCAGTACTTC; CDR3 protein: CASSQDSGGQTQYF; J gene: TRBJ2-5; clone size: NA; V gene: TRBV4-1; D gene: NA
CDR3 DNA: TGTGCCAGCAGCTTAGCCGTGCCAACCTACAATGAGCAGTTCTTC; CDR3 protein: CASSLAVPTYNEQFF; J gene: TRBJ2-1; clone size: NA; V gene: TRBV11-1; D gene: NA
CDR3 DNA: TGTGCCTGCCACCCATTGGTTCCGGGACTAGCGGGAGTTCCCAACACAGATACGCAGTATTTT; CDR3 protein: CACHPLVPGLAGVPNTDTQYF; J gene: TRBJ2-3; clone size: NA; V gene: TRBV30; D gene: TRBD2
CDR3 DNA: TGCAGCGTTGAAGTGGGTGGAGGGACCCTCTACACCGGGGAGCTGTTTTTT; CDR3 protein: CSVEVGGGTLYTGELFF; J gene: TRBJ2-2; clone size: NA; V gene: TRBV29-1; D gene: NA
CDR3 DNA: TGCGCCAGCAGCTTGGCCGGGACAGGGGTCCACGAGCAGTACTTC; CDR3 protein: CASSLAGTGVHEQYF; J gene: TRBJ2-7; clone size: NA; V gene: TRBV5-1; D gene: TRBD1
CDR3 DNA: TGTGCCTGGAGTGTATGGGGGGAAACAGGGTTATCCAACAATGAGCAGTTCTTC; CDR3 protein: CAWSVWGETGLSNNEQFF; J gene: TRBJ2-1; clone size: NA; V gene: TRBV30; D gene: NA
CDR3 DNA: TGCGCCAGCAGCCAAGATGATGAGCAGTTCTTC; CDR3 protein: CASSQDDEQFF; J gene: TRBJ2-1; clone size: once; V gene: TRBV4-1; D gene: NA
CDR3 DNA: TGTGCCAGCGATTTTGTGTCGACAGGGGGCACAGATACGCAGTATTTT; CDR3 protein: CASDFVSTGGTDTQYF; J gene: TRBJ2-3; clone size: NA; V gene: TRBV2; D gene: TRBD1
CDR3 DNA: TGTGCCAGCTATCTAGGGGGGACCGATCAGCCCCAGCATTTT; CDR3 protein: CASYLGGTDQPQHF; J gene: TRBJ1-5; clone size: NA; V gene: TRBV6-6; D gene: NA
CDR3 DNA: TGTGCCAGCATCCCGGGACTAGCGGACTCCTACGAGCAGTACTTC; CDR3 protein: CASIPGLADSYEQYF; J gene: TRBJ2-7; clone size: NA; V gene: TRBV7-9; D gene: TRBD2